What follows describes a single TCR beta chain. The antigen remains unidentified. Trimming pared 4 bases from V and 3 bases from J, leaving 10 bases between. CDR1 and CDR2 (germline): MGHRA, YSYEKL. CDR3 length: 13 amino acids. On average roughly 100,000 T cells per donor were immunosequenced. The data belong to a study of T cells in tuberculosis. Study overall: IGRA-negative adolescents, IGRA-positive adolescents with latent tuberculosis and adults with active tuberculosis formed this South African cohort. Study-wide findings and caveats: Using the GMM-specific repertoire gave around 88% accuracy versus around 70% with motifs. Active tuberculosis patients had shorter CDR3-alpha; the beta difference was nonsignificant.

Using immunoSEQ multiplex PCR, the repertoire was profiled, and TCRdb retains in-frame clones only, with some absent. Among about 24,000 clones listed, about 95% were seen once. Source material: PBMCs. The sequence was obtained from a donor between 10 and 29 years old with latent tuberculosis or without tuberculosis infection. The V gene is TRBV4-1, the J gene TRBJ2-7; possible D gene TRBD2, 5 bases. The DNA for the CDR3 is TGCGCCAGCAGCCCGCCGGGGATCTACGAGCAGTACTTC. It specifies CASSPPGIYEQYF.